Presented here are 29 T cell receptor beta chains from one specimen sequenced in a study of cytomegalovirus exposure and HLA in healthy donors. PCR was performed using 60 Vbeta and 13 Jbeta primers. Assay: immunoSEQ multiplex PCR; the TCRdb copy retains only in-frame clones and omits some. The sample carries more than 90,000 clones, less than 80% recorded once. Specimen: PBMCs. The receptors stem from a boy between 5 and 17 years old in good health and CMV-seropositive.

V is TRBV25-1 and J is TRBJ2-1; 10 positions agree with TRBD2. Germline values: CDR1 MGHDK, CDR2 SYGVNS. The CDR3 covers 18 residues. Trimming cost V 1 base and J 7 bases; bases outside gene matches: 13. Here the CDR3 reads CASSELARASGSPNEQFF. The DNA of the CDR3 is TGTGCCAGCAGTGAATTGGCAAGGGCTAGCGGGAGCCCTAATGAGCAGTTCTTC. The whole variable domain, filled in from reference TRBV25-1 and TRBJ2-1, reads EADIYQTPRYLVIGTGKKITLECSQTMGHDKMYWYQQDPGMELHLIHYSYGVNSTEKGDLSSESTVSRIRTEHFPLTLESARPSHTSQYLCASSELARASGSPNEQFFGPGTRLTVL.

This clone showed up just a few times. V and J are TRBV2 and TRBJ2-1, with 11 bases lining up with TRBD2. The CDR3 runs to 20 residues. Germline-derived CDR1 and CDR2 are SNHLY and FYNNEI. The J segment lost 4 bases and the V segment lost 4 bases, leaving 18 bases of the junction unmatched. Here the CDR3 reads CASSAWTSGRQRVAYNEQFF. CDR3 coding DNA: TGTGCCAGCAGTGCTTGGACTAGCGGGCGTCAGAGGGTGGCATACAATGAGCAGTTCTTC.

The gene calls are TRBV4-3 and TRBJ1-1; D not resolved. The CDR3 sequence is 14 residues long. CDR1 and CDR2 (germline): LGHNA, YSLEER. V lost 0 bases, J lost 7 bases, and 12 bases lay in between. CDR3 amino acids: CASSQDRGPGEAFF. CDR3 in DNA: TGCGCCAGCAGCCAAGATAGAGGGCCTGGTGAAGCTTTCTTT.

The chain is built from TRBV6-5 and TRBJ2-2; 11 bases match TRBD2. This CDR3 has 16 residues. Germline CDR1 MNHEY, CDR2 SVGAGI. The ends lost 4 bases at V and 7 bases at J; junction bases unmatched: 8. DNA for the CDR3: TGTGCCAGCAGTTTTAGCGGGAGGGCCGGTGACGGGGAGCTGTTTTTT. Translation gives CASSFSGRAGDGELFF.

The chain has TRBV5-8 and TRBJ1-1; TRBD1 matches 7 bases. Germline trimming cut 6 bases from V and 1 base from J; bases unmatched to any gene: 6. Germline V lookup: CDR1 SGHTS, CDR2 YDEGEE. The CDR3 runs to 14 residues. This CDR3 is CASTQDRSNTEAFF. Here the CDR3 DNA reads TGTGCCAGCACCCAGGACAGGTCGAACACTGAAGCTTTCTTT. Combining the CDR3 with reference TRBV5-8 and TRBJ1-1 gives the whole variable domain EAGVTQSPTHLIKTRGQQATLRCSPISGHTSVYWYQQALGLGLQFLLWYDEGEERNRGNFPPRFSGRQFPNYSSELNVNALELEDSALYLCASTQDRSNTEAFFGQGTRLTVV.

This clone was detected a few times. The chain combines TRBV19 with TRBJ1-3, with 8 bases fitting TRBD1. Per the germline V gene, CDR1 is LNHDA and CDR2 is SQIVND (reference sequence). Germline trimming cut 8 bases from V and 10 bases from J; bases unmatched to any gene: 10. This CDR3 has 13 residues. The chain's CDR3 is CASSDREPATIYF. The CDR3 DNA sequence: TGTGCCAGTTCGGACAGGGAACCTGCAACCATATATTTT.

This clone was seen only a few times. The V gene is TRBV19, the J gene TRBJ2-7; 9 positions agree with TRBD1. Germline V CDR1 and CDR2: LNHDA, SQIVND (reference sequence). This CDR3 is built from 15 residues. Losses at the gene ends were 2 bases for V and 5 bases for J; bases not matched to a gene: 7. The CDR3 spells CASSISGTGNHEQYF. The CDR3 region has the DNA TGTGCCAGTAGTATATCCGGGACAGGGAACCACGAGCAGTACTTC.

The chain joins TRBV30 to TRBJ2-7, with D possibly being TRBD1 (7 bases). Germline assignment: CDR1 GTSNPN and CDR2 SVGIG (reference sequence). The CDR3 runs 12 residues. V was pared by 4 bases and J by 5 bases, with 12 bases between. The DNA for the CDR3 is TGTGCCTGGACGGCCAGGGGGGACGAGCAGTACTTC. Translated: CAWTARGDEQYF.

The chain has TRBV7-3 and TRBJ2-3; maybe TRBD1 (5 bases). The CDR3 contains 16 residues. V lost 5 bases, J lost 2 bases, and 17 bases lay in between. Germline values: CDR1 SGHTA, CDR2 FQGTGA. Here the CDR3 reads CASSPGPLGPTDTQYF. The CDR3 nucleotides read TGTGCCAGCAGCCCGGGCCCCCTGGGGCCCACAGATACGCAGTATTTT.

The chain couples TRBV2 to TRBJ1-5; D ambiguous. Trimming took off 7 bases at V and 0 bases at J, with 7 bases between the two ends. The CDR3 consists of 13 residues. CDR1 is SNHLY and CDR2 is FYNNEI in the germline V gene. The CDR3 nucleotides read TGTGCCAGCACGGAGGATAGCAATCAGCCCCAGCATTTT. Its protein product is CASTEDSNQPQHF.

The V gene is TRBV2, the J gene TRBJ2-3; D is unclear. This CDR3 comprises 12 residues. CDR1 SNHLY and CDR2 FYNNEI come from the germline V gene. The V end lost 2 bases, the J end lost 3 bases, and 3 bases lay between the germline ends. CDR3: CASSEQTDTQYF. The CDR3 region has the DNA TGTGCCAGCAGTGAACAGACAGATACGCAGTATTTT.

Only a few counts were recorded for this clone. CDR3 coding DNA: TGTGCCAGCAGCTTGGGACAGCCGTTTTACAATGAGCAGTTCTTC. This codes for CASSLGQPFYNEQFF. The J gene is TRBJ2-1, the V gene TRBV7-9; 7 bases map to TRBD1. Looked up from germline, CDR1 is SEHNR and CDR2 is FQNEAQ (reference sequence). The CDR3 spans 15 residues. V shed 3 bases and J 4 bases; nucleotides not matched to a gene: 6.

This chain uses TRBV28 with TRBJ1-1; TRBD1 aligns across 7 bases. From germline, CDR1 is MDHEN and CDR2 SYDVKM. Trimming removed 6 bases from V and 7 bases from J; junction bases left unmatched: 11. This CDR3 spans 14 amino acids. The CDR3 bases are TGTGCCAGCAGCCGGACAGGCCCAACGAATGAAGCTTTCTTT. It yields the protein CASSRTGPTNEAFF.

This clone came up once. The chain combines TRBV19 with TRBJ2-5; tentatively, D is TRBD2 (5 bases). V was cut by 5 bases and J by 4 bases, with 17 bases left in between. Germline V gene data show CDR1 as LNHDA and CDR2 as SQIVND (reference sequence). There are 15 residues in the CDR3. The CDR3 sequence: CASSPGVASTETQYF. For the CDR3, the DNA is TGTGCCAGTAGTCCCGGGGTAGCGTCGACAGAGACCCAGTACTTC.

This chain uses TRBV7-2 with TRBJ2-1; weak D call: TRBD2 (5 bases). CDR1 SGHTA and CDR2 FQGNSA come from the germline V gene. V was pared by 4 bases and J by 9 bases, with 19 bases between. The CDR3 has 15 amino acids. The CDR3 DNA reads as TGTGCCAGCAGCTCCAGGAGGACCGCGTCCGGTGAGCAGTTCTTC. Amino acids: CASSSRRTASGEQFF.

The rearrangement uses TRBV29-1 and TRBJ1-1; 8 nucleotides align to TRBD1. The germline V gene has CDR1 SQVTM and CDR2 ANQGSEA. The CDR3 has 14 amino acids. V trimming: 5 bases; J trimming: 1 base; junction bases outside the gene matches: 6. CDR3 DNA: TGCAGCGTTTCCAGGGGGCAGGGGAACACTGAAGCTTTCTTT. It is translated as CSVSRGQGNTEAFF.

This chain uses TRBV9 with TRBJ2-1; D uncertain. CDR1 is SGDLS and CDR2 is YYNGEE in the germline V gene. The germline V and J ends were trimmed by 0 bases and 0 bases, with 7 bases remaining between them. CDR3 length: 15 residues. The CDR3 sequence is CASSVVESSYNEQFF. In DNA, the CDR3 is TGTGCCAGCAGCGTAGTGGAGAGCTCCTACAATGAGCAGTTCTTC.

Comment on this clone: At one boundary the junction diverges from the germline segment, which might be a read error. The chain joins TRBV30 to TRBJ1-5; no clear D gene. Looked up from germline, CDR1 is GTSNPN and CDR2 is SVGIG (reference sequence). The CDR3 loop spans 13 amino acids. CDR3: CAWGQSSNQPQNF. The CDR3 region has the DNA TGTGCCTGGGGTCAGAGTAGCAATCAGCCCCAGAATTTT.

CDR3 sequence reads: CASSQEPRGYNQPQHF. In DNA, the CDR3 is TGCGCCAGCAGCCAAGAACCCAGGGGCTACAATCAGCCCCAGCATTTT. The chain recombines TRBV4-1 with TRBJ1-5; perhaps TRBD1 as D (6 bases). V lost 0 bases, J lost 3 bases, and 12 bases lay in between. This CDR3 is built from 16 residues. From germline, CDR1 is MGHRA and CDR2 YSYEKL.

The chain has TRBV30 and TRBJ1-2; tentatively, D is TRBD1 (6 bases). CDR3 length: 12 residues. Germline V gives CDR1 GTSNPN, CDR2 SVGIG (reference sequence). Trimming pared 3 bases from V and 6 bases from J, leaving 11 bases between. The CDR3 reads CAWSSQGDGYTF. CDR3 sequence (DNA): TGTGCCTGGAGCTCACAGGGTGATGGCTACACCTTC. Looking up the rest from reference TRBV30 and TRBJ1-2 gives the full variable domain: SQTIHQWPATLVQPVGSPLSLECTVEGTSNPNLYWYRQAAGRGLQLLFYSVGIGQISSEVPQNLSASRPQDRQFILSSKKLLLSDSGFYLCAWSSQGDGYTFGSGTRLTVV.

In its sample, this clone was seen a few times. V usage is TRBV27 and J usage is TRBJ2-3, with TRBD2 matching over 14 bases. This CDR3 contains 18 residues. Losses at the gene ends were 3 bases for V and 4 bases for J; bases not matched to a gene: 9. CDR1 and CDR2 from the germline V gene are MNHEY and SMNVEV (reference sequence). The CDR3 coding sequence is TGTGCCAGCAGTTTCCTTCCCGGGACTAGCGGGAGCGCAGATACGCAGTATTTT. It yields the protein CASSFLPGTSGSADTQYF.

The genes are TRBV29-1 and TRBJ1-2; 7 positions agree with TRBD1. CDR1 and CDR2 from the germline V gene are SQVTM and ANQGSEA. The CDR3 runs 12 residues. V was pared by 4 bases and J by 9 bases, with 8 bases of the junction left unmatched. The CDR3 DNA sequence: TGCAGCGTTGGTGGACAGGCGGGCCGCTACACCTTC. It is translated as CSVGGQAGRYTF.

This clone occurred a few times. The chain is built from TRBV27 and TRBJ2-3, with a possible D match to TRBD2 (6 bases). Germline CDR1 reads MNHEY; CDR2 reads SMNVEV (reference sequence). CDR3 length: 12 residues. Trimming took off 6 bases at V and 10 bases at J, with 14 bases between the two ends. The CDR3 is CASSPVGGPQYF. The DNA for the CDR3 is TGTGCCAGCAGCCCAGTCGGGGGTCCGCAGTATTTT.

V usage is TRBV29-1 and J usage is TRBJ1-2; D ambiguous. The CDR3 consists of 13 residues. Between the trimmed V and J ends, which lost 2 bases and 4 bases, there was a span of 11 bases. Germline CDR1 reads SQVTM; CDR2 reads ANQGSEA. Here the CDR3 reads CSVEPGGTYGYTF. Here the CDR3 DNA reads TGCAGCGTTGAACCGGGTGGAACCTATGGCTACACCTTC.

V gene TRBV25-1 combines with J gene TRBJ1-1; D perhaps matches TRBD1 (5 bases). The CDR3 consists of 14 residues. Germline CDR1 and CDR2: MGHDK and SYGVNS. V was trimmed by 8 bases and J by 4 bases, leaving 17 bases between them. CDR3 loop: CASGGGTLATEAFF. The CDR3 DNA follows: TGTGCCAGCGGGGGGGGGACCTTGGCCACTGAAGCTTTCTTT.

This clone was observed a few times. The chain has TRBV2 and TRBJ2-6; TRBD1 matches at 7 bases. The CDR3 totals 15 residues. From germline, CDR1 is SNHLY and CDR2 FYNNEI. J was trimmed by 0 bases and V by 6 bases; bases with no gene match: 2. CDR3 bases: TGTGCCAGCAGGCCAGGGGGCTCTGGGGCCAACGTCCTGACTTTC. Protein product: CASRPGGSGANVLTF.

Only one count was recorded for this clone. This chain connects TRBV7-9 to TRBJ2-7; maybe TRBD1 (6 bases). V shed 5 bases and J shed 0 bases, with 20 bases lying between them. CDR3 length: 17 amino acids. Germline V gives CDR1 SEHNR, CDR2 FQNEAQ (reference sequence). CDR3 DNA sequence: TGTGCCAGCAGCCGAAGTATCGCAGGGGAGAACTCCTACGAGCAGTACTTC. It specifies CASSRSIAGENSYEQYF.

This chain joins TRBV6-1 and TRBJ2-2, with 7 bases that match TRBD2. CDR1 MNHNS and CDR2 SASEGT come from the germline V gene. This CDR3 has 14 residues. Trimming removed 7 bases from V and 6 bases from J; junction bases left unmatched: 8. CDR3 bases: TGTGCCAGCATTGGACTAGAAGGGGCCGGGGAGCTGTTTTTT. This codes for CASIGLEGAGELFF.

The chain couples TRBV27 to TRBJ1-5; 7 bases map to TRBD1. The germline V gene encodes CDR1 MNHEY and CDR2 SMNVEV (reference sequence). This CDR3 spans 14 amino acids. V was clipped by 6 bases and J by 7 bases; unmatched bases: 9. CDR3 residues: CASSHTGVQQPQHF. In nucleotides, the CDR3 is TGTGCCAGCAGCCATACAGGGGTTCAGCAGCCCCAGCATTTT.